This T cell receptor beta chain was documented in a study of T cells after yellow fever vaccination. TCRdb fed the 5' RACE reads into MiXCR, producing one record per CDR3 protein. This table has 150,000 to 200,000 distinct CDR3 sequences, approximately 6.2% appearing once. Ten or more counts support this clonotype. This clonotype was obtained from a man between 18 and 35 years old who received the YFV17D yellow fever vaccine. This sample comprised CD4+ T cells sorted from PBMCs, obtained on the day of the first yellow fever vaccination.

CDR3 sequence (DNA): TGTGCCAGCAGCTTAGACGTCCTAGCCACAGATACGCAGTATTTT. Translating gives CASSLDVLATDTQYF. This chain uses TRBV7-2 with TRBJ2-3; weak D call: TRBD2 (5 bases). V was cut by 1 base and J by 2 bases, with 10 bases left in between. CDR3 length equals 15 residues. Germline V gives CDR1 SGHTA, CDR2 FQGNSA.